This paragraph reports one T cell receptor (beta chain). This sample stems from a study of control samples from healthy donors and cancer patients. This CDR3 is built from 14 residues. The V end lost 3 bases, the J end lost 5 bases, and 13 bases lay between the germline ends. The V gene's germline CDR1 is KGHSH and CDR2 LQKENI. Generated by immunoSEQ multiplex PCR, the TCRdb table keeps only in-frame clones and is missing some. This table has about 120,000 clones, around 87% appearing once. The receptor comes from a middle-aged man in good health. The sequenced sample consisted of blood. The chain has TRBV18 and TRBJ2-5, with a tentative D call TRBD1 (5 bases). CDR3 DNA: TGTGCCAGCTCACCGACTGGTGGGGCGGAGACCCAGTACTTC. It yields the protein CASSPTGGAETQYF.